A selection of T cell receptor beta chains follows, all from one sample in a study of CD8+CD57+ T cells in acquired aplastic anemia. TCRdb redid the calling of the reads with MiXCR, one entry per CDR3 protein. The sample records 150,000 or so distinct CDR3 sequences, about 64% being singletons. Sequenced input: sorted CD4+, CD8+, or CD8+CD57+ T cells (not recorded which) from PBMCs. The origin of the receptors is a human donor in good health. The CDR3 runs from the conserved cysteine through the conserved F or W. Each record gives: clone size, D gene, V gene, J gene, CDR3 DNA, CDR3 protein. D genes are given only for firm matches. Clone sizes are given selectively: once, few, many, or a class where the clone is expanded.

size: .; D: TRBD1; V: TRBV12-3/TRBV12-4; J: TRBJ1-1; DNA: TGTGCCAGCAGTGAGACAGGGGTGGGGACTGAAGCTTTCTTT; CDR3: CASSETGVGTEAFF
size: .; D: TRBD1; V: TRBV29-1; J: TRBJ2-5; DNA: TGCAGCGTTGAAGGGGGGACAGTCCAAGAGACCCAGTACTTC; CDR3: CSVEGGTVQETQYF
size: .; D: .; V: TRBV2; J: TRBJ2-7; DNA: TGTGCCAGCGACCAACGGACCCTCGGCAACGAGCAGTACTTC; CDR3: CASDQRTLGNEQYF
size: many; D: TRBD1; V: TRBV6-1; J: TRBJ1-5; DNA: TGTGCCAGCAGTGAATGGGGACAGGGCGGTCAGCCCCAGCATTTT; CDR3: CASSEWGQGGQPQHF
size: once; D: .; V: TRBV20-1; J: TRBJ2-2; DNA: TGCAGTGCTAGCCTAGAGACAGGATGGAACACCGGGGAGCTGTTTTTT; CDR3: CSASLETGWNTGELFF
size: many; D: TRBD2; V: TRBV4-1; J: TRBJ2-1; DNA: TGCGCCAGCAGCTCGAGCGGGAGGGGTTGGGATGAGCAGTTCTTC; CDR3: CASSSSGRGWDEQFF
size: .; D: TRBD1; V: TRBV7-2; J: TRBJ1-2; DNA: TGTGCCAGCAGCCAGCTCGCGGACAGGGAGGGTTATGGCTACACCTTC; CDR3: CASSQLADREGYGYTF
size: .; D: .; V: TRBV10-3; J: TRBJ2-3; DNA: TGTGCCATCAACAGGCGCGGCGGAAGCACAGATACGCAGTATTTT; CDR3: CAINRRGGSTDTQYF
size: few; D: TRBD2; V: TRBV20-1; J: TRBJ2-3; DNA: TGCAGTGCTAGGTGGGGACTAGATATCACAGATACGCAGTATTTT; CDR3: CSARWGLDITDTQYF
size: .; D: TRBD2; V: TRBV18; J: TRBJ2-7; DNA: TGTGCCAGCTCACGCAAAGAACTAGCGGGTGCCTACGAGCAGTACTTC; CDR3: CASSRKELAGAYEQYF
size: .; D: TRBD1; V: TRBV9; J: TRBJ2-7; DNA: TGTGCCAGCAGTCCGGGACAGTTTAGTAAGCAGTACTTC; CDR3: CASSPGQFSKQYF
size: .; D: .; V: TRBV6-5; J: TRBJ1-2; DNA: TGTGCCAGCAGTTACTCGACAGGTGCTAACTATGGCTACACCTTC; CDR3: CASSYSTGANYGYTF
size: .; D: .; V: TRBV20-1; J: TRBJ1-2; DNA: TGCAGTGCTAGTACAGGCAGGAACGACTATGGCTACACCTTC; CDR3: CSASTGRNDYGYTF
size: once; D: .; V: TRBV29-1; J: TRBJ2-7; DNA: TGCAGCGTTGCCTATGGCGGGACGACCTACGAGCAGTACTTC; CDR3: CSVAYGGTTYEQYF
size: .; D: TRBD1; V: TRBV19; J: TRBJ1-5; DNA: TGTGCCGTCGACAGGGGGATGAGCAATCAGCCCCAGCATTTT; CDR3: CAVDRGMSNQPQHF
size: .; D: .; V: TRBV9; J: TRBJ1-4; DNA: TGTGCCAGCAGCGTAGGAGACGCAACTAATGAAAAACTGTTTTTT; CDR3: CASSVGDATNEKLFF
size: .; D: .; V: TRBV2; J: TRBJ1-2; DNA: TGTGCCAGCAGTGAGGTCAGGCCCGACTTC; CDR3: CASSEVRPDF
size: .; D: TRBD1; V: TRBV12-3/TRBV12-4; J: TRBJ2-7; DNA: TGTGCCAGCACCACGGGGGACAGGGGGAAGAACGAGCAGTACTTC; CDR3: CASTTGDRGKNEQYF
size: .; D: .; V: TRBV7-9; J: TRBJ2-3; DNA: TGTGCCAGCAGCTTAGGGGACCGAGGGGGCACAGATACGCAGTATTTT; CDR3: CASSLGDRGGTDTQYF
size: .; D: TRBD1; V: TRBV7-9; J: TRBJ1-1; DNA: TGTGCCAGCAGCTTAGTGTCCCAGGGGGACACTGAAGCTTTCTTT; CDR3: CASSLVSQGDTEAFF
size: .; D: TRBD2; V: TRBV7-8; J: TRBJ2-1; DNA: TGTGCCAGCAGGACGCGGGGGGGAGGTAACAATGAGCAGTTCTTC; CDR3: CASRTRGGGNNEQFF
size: .; D: TRBD1; V: TRBV19; J: TRBJ1-1; DNA: TGTGCCAGTAGTGCGGACAGGGTCTTGGCTGAAGCTTTCTTT; CDR3: CASSADRVLAEAFF
size: .; D: .; V: TRBV15; J: TRBJ1-1; DNA: TGTGCCACCACCTTCAGTCTGAACACTGAAGCTTTCTTT; CDR3: CATTFSLNTEAFF
size: .; D: .; V: TRBV11-3; J: TRBJ2-5; DNA: TGTGCCGGCAGTAGATCACTAGCCTTATGGGGAAAAGAGACCCAGTACTTC; CDR3: CAGSRSLALWGKETQYF
size: .; D: .; V: TRBV7-8; J: TRBJ2-5; DNA: TGTGCCAGCAGCTTAGTGCAGACCGCATCAGAGACCCAGTACTTC; CDR3: CASSLVQTASETQYF
size: .; D: .; V: TRBV15; J: TRBJ1-4; DNA: TGTGCCACCAGCAGAGAGGGGGTACTTTATGAAAAACTGTTTTTT; CDR3: CATSREGVLYEKLFF
size: .; D: TRBD1; V: TRBV29-1; J: TRBJ2-5; DNA: TGCAGCGGGGGACAGGAGCAAGAGACCCAGTACTTC; CDR3: CSGGQEQETQYF
size: .; D: .; V: TRBV9; J: TRBJ2-1; DNA: TGTGCCAGCAGTGCCAAGTTAGGGTCTGGGAATGAGCAGTTCTTC; CDR3: CASSAKLGSGNEQFF
size: .; D: TRBD2; V: TRBV7-3; J: TRBJ2-1; DNA: TGTGCCAGCAGCTTAGCAGCGGGGGGACACAATGAGCAGTTCTTC; CDR3: CASSLAAGGHNEQFF
size: few; D: .; V: TRBV7-9; J: TRBJ1-5; DNA: TGTGCCAGCAGCCCCCAGGGTAGCAATCAGCCCCAGCATTTT; CDR3: CASSPQGSNQPQHF
size: .; D: .; V: TRBV30; J: TRBJ2-7; DNA: TGTGCCTGGACCATTACAGGGTACGAGCAGTACTTC; CDR3: CAWTITGYEQYF